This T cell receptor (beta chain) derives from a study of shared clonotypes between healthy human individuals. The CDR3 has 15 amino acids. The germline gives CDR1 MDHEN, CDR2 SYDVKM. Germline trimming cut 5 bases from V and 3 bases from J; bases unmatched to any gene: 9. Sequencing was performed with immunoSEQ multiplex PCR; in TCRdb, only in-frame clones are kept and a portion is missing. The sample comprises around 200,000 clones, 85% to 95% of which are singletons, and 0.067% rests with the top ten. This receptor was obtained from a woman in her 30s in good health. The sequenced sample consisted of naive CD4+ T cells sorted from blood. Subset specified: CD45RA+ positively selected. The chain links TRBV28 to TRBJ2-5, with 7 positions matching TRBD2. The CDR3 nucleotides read TGTGCCAGCAGTCTTCCGGGACTACTTAAAGAGACCCAGTACTTC. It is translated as CASSLPGLLKETQYF.